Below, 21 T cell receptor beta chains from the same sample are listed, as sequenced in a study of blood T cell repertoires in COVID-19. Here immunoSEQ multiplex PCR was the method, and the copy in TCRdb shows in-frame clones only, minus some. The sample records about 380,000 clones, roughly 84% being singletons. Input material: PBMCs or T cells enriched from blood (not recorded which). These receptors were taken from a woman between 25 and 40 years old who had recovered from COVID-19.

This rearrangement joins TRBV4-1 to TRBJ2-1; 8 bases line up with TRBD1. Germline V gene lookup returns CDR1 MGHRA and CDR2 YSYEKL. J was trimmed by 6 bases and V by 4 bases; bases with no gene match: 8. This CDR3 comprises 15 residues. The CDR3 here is CASSRGTGETNEQFF. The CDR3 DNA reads TGCGCCAGCAGCCGAGGGACAGGCGAAACCAATGAGCAGTTCTTC.

The CDR3, as DNA: TGTGCCATCAGTAGCGGGAGCGCCACCGGGGAGCTGTTTTTT. This gives the protein CAISSGSATGELFF. The V call is TRBV10-3, the J call TRBJ2-2; 8 bases match TRBD2. This CDR3 comprises 14 residues. V lost 5 bases to trimming and J lost 4 bases; unmatched junction nucleotides: 3. Per germline, CDR1 ENHRY and CDR2 SYGVKD.

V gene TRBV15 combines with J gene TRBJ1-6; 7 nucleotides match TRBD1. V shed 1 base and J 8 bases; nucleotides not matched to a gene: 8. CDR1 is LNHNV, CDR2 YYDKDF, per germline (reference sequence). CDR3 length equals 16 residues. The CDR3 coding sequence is TGTGCCACCAGCAGAGCTCGGACAGGAAATGATTCACCCCTCCACTTT. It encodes CATSRARTGNDSPLHF.

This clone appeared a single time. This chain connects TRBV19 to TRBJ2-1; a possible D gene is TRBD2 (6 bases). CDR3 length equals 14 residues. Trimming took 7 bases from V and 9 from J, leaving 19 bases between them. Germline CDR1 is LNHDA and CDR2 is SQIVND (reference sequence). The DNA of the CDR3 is TGTGCCAGTATGAGACGGGAGTTACCCTCTGAGCAGTTCTTC. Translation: CASMRRELPSEQFF.

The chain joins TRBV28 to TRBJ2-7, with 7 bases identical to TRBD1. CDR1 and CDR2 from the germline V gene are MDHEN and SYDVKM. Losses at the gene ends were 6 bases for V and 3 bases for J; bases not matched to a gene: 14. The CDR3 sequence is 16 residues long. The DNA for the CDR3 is TGTGCCAGCAGGGACAGGAGTCCAGGGCTAAACTACGAGCAGTACTTC. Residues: CASRDRSPGLNYEQYF. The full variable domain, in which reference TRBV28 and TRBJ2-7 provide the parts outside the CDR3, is DVKVTQSSRYLVKRTGEKVFLECVQDMDHENMFWYRQDPGLGLRLIYFSYDVKMKEKGDIPEGYSVSREKKERFSLILESASTNQTSMYLCASRDRSPGLNYEQYFGPGTRLTVT.

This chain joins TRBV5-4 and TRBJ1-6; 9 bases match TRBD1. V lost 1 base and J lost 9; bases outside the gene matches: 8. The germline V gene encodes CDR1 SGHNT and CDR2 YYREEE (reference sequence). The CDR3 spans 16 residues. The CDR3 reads CASSLKGQGSGSPLHF. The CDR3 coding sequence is TGTGCCAGCAGCTTGAAGGGACAGGGTTCTGGTTCACCCCTCCACTTT.

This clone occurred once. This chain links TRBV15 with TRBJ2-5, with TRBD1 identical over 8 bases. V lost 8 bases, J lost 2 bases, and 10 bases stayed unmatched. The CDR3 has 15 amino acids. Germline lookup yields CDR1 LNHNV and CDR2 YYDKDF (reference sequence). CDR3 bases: TGTGCCACCCAACGACGACAGGGGAGGCAAGAGACCCAGTACTTC. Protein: CATQRRQGRQETQYF.

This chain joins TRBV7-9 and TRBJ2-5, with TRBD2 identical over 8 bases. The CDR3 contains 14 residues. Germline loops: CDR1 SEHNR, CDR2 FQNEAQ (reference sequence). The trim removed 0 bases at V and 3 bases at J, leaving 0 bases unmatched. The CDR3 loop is CASSLAGLEETQYF. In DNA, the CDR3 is TGTGCCAGCAGCTTAGCGGGACTAGAAGAGACCCAGTACTTC.

CDR3 loop: CASSQESAGGAYEQYF. The CDR3 DNA follows: TGCGCCAGCAGCCAAGAATCAGCGGGAGGGGCCTACGAGCAGTACTTC. The V call is TRBV4-1, the J call TRBJ2-7; the match to TRBD2 covers 10 bases. Per germline, CDR1 MGHRA and CDR2 YSYEKL. The CDR3 loop spans 16 amino acids. Trimming removed 0 bases from V and 2 bases from J; junction bases left unmatched: 4.

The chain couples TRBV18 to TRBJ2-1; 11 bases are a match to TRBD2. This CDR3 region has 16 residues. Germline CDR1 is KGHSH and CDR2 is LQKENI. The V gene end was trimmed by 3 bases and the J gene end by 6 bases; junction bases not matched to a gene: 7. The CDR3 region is CASSPTGTSGRNEQFF. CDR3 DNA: TGTGCCAGCTCACCGACCGGGACTAGCGGTCGCAATGAGCAGTTCTTC.

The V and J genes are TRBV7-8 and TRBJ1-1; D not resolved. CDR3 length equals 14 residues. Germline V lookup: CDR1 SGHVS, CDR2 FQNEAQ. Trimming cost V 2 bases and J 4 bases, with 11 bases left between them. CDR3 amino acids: CASSLWSGGTEAFF. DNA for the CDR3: TGTGCCAGCAGCTTATGGAGTGGAGGCACTGAAGCTTTCTTT.

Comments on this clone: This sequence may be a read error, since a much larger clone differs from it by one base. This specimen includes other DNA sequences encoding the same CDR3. The CDR3 here is CASSPGQGVYGYTF. Here the CDR3 DNA reads TGTGCCAGCAGCCCGGGACAGGGGGTCTATGGCTACACCTTC. J is TRBJ1-2 and V is TRBV7-9; 11 positions agree with TRBD1. Per the germline V gene, CDR1 is SEHNR and CDR2 is FQNEAQ (reference sequence). This CDR3 spans 14 amino acids. Germline trimming cut 5 bases from V and 4 bases from J; bases unmatched to any gene: 3. The full variable domain, with the rest looked up from reference TRBV7-9 and TRBJ1-2, is DTGVSQNPRHKITKRGQNVTFRCDPISEHNRLYWYRQTLGQGPEFLTYFQNEAQLEKSRLLSDRFSAERPKGSFSTLEIQRTEQGDSAMYLCASSPGQGVYGYTFGSGTRLTVV.

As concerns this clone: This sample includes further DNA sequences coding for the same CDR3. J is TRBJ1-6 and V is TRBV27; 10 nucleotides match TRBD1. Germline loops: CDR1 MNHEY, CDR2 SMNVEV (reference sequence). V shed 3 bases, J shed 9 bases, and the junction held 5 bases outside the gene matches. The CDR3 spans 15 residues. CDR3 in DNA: TGTGCCAGCAGTTTTCTCGGGACAGGGGTTTCACCCCTCCACTTT. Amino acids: CASSFLGTGVSPLHF.

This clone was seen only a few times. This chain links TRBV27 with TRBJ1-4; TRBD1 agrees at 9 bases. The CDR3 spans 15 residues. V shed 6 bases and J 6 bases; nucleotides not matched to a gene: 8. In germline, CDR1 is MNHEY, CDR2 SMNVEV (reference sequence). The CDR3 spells CASSDSGTGYEKLFF. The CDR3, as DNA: TGTGCCAGCAGCGACTCCGGGACAGGGTATGAAAAACTGTTTTTT.

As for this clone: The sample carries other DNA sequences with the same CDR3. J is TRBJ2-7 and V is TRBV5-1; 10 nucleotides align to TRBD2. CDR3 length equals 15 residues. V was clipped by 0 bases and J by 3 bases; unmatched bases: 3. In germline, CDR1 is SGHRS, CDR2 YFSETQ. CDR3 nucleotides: TGCGCCAGCAGCTTGGTAGCGGGGGGTAACTACGAGCAGTACTTC. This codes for CASSLVAGGNYEQYF.

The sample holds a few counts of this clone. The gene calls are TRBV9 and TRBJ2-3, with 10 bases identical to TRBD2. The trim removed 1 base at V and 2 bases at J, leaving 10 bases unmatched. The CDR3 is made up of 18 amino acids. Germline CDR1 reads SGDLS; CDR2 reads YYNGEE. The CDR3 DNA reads TGTGCCAGCAGCGTAAGGGGTCGTACTAGCGGGACCACAGATACGCAGTATTTT. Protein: CASSVRGRTSGTTDTQYF.

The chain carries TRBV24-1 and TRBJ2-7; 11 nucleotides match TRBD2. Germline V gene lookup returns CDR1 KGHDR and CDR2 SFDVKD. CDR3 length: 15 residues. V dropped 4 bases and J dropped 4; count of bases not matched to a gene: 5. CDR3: CATSDGSSGRYEQYF. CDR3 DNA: TGTGCCACCAGTGACGGCTCTAGCGGGAGGTACGAGCAGTACTTC.

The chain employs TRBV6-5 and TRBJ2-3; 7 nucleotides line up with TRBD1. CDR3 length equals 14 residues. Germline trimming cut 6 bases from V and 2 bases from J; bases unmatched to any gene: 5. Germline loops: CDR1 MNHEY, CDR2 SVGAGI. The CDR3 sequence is CASSTTGNTDTQYF. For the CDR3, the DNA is TGTGCCAGCAGCACGACAGGGAACACAGATACGCAGTATTTT.

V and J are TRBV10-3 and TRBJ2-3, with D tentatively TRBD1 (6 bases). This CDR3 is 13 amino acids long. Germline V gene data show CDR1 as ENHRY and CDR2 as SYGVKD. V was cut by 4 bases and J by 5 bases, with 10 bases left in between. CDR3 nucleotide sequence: TGTGCCATCAGTGGAACAGGGCAAGATACGCAGTATTTT. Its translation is CAISGTGQDTQYF.

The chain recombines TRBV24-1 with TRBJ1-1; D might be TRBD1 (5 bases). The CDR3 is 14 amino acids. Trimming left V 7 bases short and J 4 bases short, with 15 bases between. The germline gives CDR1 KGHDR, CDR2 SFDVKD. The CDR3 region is CATSRVVGLTEAFF. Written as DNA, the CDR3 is TGTGCCACCAGCAGGGTAGTGGGGCTCACTGAAGCTTTCTTT.

For the CDR3, the DNA is TGTGCCAGCAATCAGATAGGGCAGGGTAATGAAAAACTGTTTTTT. As protein: CASNQIGQGNEKLFF. The chain has TRBV28 and TRBJ1-4; a possible D gene is TRBD1 (5 bases). CDR3 length: 15 amino acids. The germline V and J ends were trimmed by 7 bases and 4 bases, with 16 bases remaining between them. CDR1 and CDR2 (germline): MDHEN, SYDVKM.